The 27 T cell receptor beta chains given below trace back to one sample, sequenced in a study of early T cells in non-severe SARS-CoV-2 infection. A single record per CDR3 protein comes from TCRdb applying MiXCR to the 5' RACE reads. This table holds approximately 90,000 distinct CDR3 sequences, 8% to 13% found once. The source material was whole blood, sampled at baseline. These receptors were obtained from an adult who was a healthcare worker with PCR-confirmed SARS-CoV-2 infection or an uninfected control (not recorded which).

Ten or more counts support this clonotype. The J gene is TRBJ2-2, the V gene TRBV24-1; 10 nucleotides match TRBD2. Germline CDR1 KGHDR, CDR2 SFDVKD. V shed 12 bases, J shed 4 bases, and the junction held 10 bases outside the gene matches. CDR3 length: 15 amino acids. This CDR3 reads CAPPLAGYSTGELFF. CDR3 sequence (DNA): TGTGCCCCACCACTAGCGGGGTATTCCACCGGGGAGCTGTTTTTT.

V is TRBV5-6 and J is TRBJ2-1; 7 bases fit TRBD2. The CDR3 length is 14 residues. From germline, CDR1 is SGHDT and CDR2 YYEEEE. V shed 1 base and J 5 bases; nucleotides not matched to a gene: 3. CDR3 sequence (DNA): TGTGCCAGCAGCTTGTTTGCGGGAGACAATGAGCAGTTCTTC. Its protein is CASSLFAGDNEQFF.

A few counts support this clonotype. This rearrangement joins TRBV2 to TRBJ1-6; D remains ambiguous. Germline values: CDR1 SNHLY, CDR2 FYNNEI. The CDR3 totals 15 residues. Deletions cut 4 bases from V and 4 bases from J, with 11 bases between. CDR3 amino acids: CASSVRQAYNSPLHF. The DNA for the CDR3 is TGTGCCAGCAGTGTGCGTCAGGCATATAATTCACCCCTCCACTTT.

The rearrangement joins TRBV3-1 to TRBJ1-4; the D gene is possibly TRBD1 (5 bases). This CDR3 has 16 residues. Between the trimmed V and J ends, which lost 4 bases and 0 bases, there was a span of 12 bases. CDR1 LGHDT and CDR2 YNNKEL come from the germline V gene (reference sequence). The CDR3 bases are TGTGCCAGCAGCCGGGCGACAGCTGCAACTAATGAAAAACTGTTTTTT. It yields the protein CASSRATAATNEKLFF.

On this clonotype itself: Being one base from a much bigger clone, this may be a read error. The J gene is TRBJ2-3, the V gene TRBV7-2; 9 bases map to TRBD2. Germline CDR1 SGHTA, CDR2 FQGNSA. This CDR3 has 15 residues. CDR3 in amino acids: CVSSSTSGSTDTQYF. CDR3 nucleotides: TGTGTCAGCAGCTCTACTAGCGGGAGCACAGATACGCAGTATTTT.

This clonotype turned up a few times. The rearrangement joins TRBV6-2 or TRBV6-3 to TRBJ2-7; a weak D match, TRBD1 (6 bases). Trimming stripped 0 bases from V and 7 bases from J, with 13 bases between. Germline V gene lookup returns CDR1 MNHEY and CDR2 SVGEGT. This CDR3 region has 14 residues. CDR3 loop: CASSYSYRVEEQYF. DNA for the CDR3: TGTGCCAGCAGTTACTCGTACAGGGTCGAAGAGCAGTACTTC.

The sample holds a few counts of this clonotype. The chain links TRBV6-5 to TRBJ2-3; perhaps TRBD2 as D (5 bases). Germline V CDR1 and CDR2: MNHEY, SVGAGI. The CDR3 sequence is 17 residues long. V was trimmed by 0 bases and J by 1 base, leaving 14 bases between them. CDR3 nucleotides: TGTGCCAGCAGTTACTCGGGAGCCCACCGGGGCACAGATACGCAGTATTTT. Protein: CASSYSGAHRGTDTQYF.

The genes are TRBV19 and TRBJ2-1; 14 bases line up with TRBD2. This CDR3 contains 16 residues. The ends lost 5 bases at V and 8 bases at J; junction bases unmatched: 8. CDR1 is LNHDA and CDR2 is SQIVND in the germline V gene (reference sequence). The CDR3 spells CASSGGTSGSIDEQFF. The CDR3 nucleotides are TGTGCCAGTAGTGGGGGGACTAGCGGGAGTATCGATGAGCAGTTCTTC.

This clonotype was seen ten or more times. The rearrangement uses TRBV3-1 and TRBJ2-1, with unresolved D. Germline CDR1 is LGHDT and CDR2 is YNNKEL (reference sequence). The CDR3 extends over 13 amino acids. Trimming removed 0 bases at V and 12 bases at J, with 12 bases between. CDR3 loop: CASSQDLGSGQFF. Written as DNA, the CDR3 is TGTGCCAGCAGCCAAGATCTTGGCTCGGGGCAGTTCTTC.

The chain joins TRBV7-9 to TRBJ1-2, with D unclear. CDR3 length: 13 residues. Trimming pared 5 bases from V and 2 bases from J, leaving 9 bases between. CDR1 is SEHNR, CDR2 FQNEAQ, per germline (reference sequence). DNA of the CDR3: TGTGCCAGCAGCAGTACAGAAAACTATGGCTACACCTTC. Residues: CASSSTENYGYTF. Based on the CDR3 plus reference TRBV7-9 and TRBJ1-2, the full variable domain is DTGVSQNPRHKITKRGQNVTFRCDPISEHNRLYWYRQTLGQGPEFLTYFQNEAQLEKSRLLSDRFSAERPKGSFSTLEIQRTEQGDSAMYLCASSSTENYGYTFGSGTRLTVV.

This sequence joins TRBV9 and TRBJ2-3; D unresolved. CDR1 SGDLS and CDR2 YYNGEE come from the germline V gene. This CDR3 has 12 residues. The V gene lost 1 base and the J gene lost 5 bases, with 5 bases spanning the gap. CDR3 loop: CASSVWEDTQYF. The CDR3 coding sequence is TGTGCCAGCAGCGTATGGGAAGATACGCAGTATTTT.

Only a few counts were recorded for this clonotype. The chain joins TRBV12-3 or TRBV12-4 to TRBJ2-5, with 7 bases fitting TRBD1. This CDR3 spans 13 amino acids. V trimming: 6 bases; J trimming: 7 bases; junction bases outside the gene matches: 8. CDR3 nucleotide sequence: TGTGCCAGCAGCCTTGGACAGGCGGGGACCCAGTACTTC. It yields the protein CASSLGQAGTQYF.

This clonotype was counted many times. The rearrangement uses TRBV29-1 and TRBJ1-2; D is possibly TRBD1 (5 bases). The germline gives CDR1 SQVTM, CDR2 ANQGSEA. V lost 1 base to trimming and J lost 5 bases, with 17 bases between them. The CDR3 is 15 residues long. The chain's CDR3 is CSVEGISGQDYGYTF. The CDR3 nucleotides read TGCAGCGTTGAAGGAATATCGGGGCAGGATTATGGCTACACCTTC.

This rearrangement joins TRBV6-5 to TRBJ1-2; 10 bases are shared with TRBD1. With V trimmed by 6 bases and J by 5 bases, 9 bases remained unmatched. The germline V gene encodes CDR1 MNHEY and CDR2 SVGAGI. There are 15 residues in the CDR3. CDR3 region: CASSGPGQGIYGYTF. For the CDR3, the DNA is TGTGCCAGCAGCGGACCGGGACAGGGGATATATGGCTACACCTTC.

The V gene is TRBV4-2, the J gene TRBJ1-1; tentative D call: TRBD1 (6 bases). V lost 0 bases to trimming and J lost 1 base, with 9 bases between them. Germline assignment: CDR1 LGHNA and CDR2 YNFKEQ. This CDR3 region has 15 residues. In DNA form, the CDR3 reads TGTGCCAGCAGCCAAGAAATGGACAGGAACACTGAAGCTTTCTTT. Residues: CASSQEMDRNTEAFF.

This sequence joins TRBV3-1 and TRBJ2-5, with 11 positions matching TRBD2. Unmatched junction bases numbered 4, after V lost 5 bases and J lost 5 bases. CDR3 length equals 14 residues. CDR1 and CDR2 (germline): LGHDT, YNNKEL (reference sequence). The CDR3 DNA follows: TGTGCCAGCAGCTTACTAGCGGGAGAGGAGACCCAGTACTTC. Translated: CASSLLAGEETQYF.

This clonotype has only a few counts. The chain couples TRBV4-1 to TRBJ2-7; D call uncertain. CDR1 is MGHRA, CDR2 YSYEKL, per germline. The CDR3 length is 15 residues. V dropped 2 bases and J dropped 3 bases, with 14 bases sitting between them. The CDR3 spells CASSQFGEGFYEQYF. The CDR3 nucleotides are TGCGCCAGCAGCCAATTTGGGGAAGGATTCTACGAGCAGTACTTC.

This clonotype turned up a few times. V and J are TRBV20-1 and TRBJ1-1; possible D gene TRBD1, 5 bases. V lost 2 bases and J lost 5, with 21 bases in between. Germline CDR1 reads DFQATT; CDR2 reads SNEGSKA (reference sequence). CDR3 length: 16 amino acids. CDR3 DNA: TGCAGTGCTAGATGGGGCGTTATGGGCGAGGGGACTGAAGCTTTCTTT. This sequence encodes CSARWGVMGEGTEAFF.

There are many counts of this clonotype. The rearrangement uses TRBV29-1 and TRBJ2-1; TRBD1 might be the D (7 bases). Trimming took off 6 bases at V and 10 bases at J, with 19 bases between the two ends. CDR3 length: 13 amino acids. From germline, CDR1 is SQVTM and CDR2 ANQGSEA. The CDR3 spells CSVGGTAFKEQFF. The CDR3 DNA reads TGCAGCGTGGGCGGGACAGCCTTCAAGGAGCAGTTCTTC.

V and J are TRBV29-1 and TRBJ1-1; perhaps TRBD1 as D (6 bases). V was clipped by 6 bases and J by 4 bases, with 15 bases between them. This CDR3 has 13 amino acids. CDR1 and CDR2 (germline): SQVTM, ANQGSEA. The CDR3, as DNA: TGCAGCGTCCGACAGGCCGCGTTCACTGAAGCTTTCTTT. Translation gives CSVRQAAFTEAFF.

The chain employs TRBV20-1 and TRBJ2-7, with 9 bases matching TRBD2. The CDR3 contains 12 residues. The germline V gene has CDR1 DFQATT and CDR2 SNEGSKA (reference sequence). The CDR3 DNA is TGCATGACGCTAGCGGGGCCCTACGAGCAGTACTTC. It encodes CMTLAGPYEQYF.

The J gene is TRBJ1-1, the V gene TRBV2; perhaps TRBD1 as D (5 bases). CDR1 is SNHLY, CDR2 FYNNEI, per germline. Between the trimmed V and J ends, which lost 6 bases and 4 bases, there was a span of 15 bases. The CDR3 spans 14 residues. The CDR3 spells CASSPLGGGTEAFF. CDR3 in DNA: TGTGCCAGCAGCCCCCTCGGGGGTGGCACTGAAGCTTTCTTT.

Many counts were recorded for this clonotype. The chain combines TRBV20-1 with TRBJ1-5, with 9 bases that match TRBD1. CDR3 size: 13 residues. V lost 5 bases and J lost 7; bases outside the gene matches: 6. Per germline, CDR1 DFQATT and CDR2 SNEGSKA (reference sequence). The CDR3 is CSASSTGGQPQHF. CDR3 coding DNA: TGCAGTGCTTCGTCGACAGGGGGGCAGCCCCAGCATTTT.

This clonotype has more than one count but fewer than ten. CDR3 sequence reads: CASSQAGLDRTDTQYF. The DNA of the CDR3 is TGCGCCAGCAGCCAAGCGGGACTAGATAGGACAGATACGCAGTATTTT. This sequence joins TRBV4-1 and TRBJ2-3, with 8 bases matching TRBD2. The CDR3 is 16 amino acids. With V trimmed by 1 base and J by 3 bases, 6 bases remained unmatched. The germline V gene has CDR1 MGHRA and CDR2 YSYEKL.

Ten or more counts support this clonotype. Written as DNA, the CDR3 is TGTGCCAGCAGCTCCCAAGAGGAGCAGTTCTTC. Residues: CASSSQEEQFF. The chain links TRBV7-2 to TRBJ2-1; no clear D gene. CDR1 is SGHTA, CDR2 FQGNSA, per germline. Trimming took 4 bases from V and 10 from J, leaving 8 bases between them. This CDR3 has 11 residues.

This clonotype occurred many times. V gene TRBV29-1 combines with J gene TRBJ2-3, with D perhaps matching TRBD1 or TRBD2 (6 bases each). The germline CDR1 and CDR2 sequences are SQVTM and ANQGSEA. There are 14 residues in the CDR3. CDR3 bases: TGCAGTTTTTCGGGGGCAATGAGCACAGATACGCAGTATTTT. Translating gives CSFSGAMSTDTQYF.

The CDR3 protein is CATSTASGDTQYF. The CDR3 DNA follows: TGTGCCACCAGCACCGCTAGCGGGGATACGCAGTATTTT. This rearrangement joins TRBV15 to TRBJ2-3; 8 nucleotides agree with TRBD2. Germline V CDR1 and CDR2: LNHNV, YYDKDF (reference sequence). The CDR3 length is 13 residues. Losses at the gene ends were 4 bases for V and 6 bases for J; bases not matched to a gene: 3.